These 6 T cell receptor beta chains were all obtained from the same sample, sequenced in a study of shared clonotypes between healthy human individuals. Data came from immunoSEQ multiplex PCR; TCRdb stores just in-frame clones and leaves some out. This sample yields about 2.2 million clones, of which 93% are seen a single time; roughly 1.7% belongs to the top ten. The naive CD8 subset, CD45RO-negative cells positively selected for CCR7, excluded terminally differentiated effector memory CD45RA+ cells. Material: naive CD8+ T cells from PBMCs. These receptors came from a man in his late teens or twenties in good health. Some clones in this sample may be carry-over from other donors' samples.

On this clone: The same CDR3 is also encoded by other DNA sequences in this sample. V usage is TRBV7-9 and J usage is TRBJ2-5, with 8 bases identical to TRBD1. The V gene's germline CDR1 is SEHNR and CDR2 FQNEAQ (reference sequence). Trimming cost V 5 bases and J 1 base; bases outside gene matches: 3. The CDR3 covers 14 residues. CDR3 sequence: CASSRDRGQETQYF. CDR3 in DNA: TGTGCCAGCAGCAGAGACAGGGGCCAAGAGACCCAGTACTTC.

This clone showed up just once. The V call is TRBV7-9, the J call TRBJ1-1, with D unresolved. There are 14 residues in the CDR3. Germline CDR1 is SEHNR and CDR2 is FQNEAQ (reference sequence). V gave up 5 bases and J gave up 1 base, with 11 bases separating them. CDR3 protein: CASSKVRANTEAFF. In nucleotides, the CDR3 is TGTGCCAGCAGCAAGGTTAGGGCGAACACTGAAGCTTTCTTT. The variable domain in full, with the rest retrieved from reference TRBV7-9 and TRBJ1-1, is DTGVSQNPRHKITKRGQNVTFRCDPISEHNRLYWYRQTLGQGPEFLTYFQNEAQLEKSRLLSDRFSAERPKGSFSTLEIQRTEQGDSAMYLCASSKVRANTEAFFGQGTRLTVV.

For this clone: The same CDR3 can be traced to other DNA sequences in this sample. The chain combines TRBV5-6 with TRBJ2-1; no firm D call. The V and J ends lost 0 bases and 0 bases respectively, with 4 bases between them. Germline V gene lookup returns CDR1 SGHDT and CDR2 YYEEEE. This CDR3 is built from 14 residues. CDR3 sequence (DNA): TGTGCCAGCAGCTTGGCGGCCTCCTACAATGAGCAGTTCTTC. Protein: CASSLAASYNEQFF. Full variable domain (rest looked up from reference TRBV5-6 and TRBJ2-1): DAGVTQSPTHLIKTRGQQVTLRCSPKSGHDTVSWYQQALGQGPQFIFQYYEEEERQRGNFPDRFSGHQFPNYSSELNVNALLLGDSALYLCASSLAASYNEQFFGPGTRLTVL.

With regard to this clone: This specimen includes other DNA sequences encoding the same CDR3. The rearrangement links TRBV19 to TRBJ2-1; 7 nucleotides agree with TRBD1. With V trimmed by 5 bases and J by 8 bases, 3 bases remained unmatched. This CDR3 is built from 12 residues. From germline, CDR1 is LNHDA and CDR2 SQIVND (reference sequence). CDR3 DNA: TGTGCCAGTAGTGGAACAGGGGATGAGCAGTTCTTC. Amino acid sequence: CASSGTGDEQFF.

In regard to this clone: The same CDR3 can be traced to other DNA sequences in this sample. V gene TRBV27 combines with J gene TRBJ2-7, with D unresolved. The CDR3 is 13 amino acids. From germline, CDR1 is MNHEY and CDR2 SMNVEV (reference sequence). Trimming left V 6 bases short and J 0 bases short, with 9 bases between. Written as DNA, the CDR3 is TGTGCCAGCAGGGGCAGGAGCTCCTACGAGCAGTACTTC. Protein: CASRGRSSYEQYF.

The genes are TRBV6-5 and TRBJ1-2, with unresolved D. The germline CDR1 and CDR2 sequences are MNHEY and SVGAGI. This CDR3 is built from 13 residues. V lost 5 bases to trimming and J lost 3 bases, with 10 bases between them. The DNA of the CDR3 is TGTGCCAGCAGTCCTACGCGGGACTATGGCTACACCTTC. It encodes CASSPTRDYGYTF.